These 22 T cell receptor beta chains share one sample of origin, sequenced in a study of cytomegalovirus exposure and HLA in healthy donors. The PCR had 60 Vbeta and 13 Jbeta primers. Produced via immunoSEQ multiplex PCR; TCRdb's table is partial and in-frame only. The profile shows 95,000 to 100,000 clones, approximately 71% of them singletons. Sequencing was carried out using PBMCs. These receptors came from a female donor in good health and CMV-seronegative.

The chain links TRBV11-2 to TRBJ2-1; possibly TRBD2 for D (7 bases). Germline V gives CDR1 SGHAT, CDR2 FQNNGV. The CDR3 consists of 15 residues. V was cut by 7 bases and J by 8 bases, with 21 bases left in between. CDR3 in amino acids: CASTLRGAGVDEQFF. The CDR3 nucleotides read TGTGCCAGCACCCTCCGGGGGGCCGGAGTAGATGAGCAGTTCTTC.

V is TRBV28 and J is TRBJ2-5, with 9 bases that match TRBD2. There are 14 residues in the CDR3. Germline CDR1 and CDR2: MDHEN and SYDVKM. With 7 bases clipped from V and 4 bases from J, the junction kept 7 bases outside the gene matches. The CDR3 DNA is TGTGCCAGCACCTCGCGGGGGGGCCCAGAGACCCAGTACTTC. It translates to CASTSRGGPETQYF.

The chain uses TRBV5-1 and TRBJ1-1, with D possibly being TRBD1 (6 bases). The CDR3 spans 14 residues. From germline, CDR1 is SGHRS and CDR2 YFSETQ. V lost 0 bases to trimming and J lost 7 bases, with 13 bases between them. The CDR3 loop reads CASSLARGDNEAFF. The DNA for the CDR3 is TGCGCCAGCAGCTTGGCCAGGGGAGACAATGAAGCTTTCTTT.

The V and J genes are TRBV4-1 and TRBJ2-2, with 8 nucleotides matching TRBD2. The V gene's germline CDR1 is MGHRA and CDR2 YSYEKL. Trimming at V came to 4 bases and at J to 6 bases, leaving 7 bases not matched to a gene. This CDR3 comprises 15 residues. The CDR3 bases are TGCGCCAGCAGCCGCATTAGCGGGGTCGCCGGGGAGCTGTTTTTT. Protein sequence: CASSRISGVAGELFF.

This sequence joins TRBV5-8 and TRBJ2-3; the match to TRBD2 covers 8 bases. Looked up from germline, CDR1 is SGHTS and CDR2 is YDEGEE. J gave up 5 bases and V 0 bases, and 8 bases lay outside the gene matches. The CDR3 is made up of 16 amino acids. The CDR3: CASSLVQRGMRDTQYF. The CDR3 DNA is TGTGCCAGCAGCTTGGTCCAGCGGGGGATGAGAGATACGCAGTATTTT.

The CDR3 is CASSVGHSTYEQYF. The CDR3 DNA follows: TGTGCCAGCAGCGTAGGTCACAGCACCTACGAGCAGTACTTC. The chain recombines TRBV9 with TRBJ2-7; D is uncertain. Trimming took off 0 bases at V and 2 bases at J, with 9 bases between the two ends. This CDR3 spans 14 amino acids. Per germline, CDR1 SGDLS and CDR2 YYNGEE.

The chain combines TRBV14 with TRBJ2-5; 8 bases match TRBD2. With 6 bases clipped from V and 11 bases from J, the junction kept 20 bases outside the gene matches. CDR1 and CDR2 (germline): SGHDN, FVKESK. This CDR3 spans 16 amino acids. In DNA form, the CDR3 reads TGTGCCAGCAGTCCTTTGCGCTCGGGAGGGCCGGGTGAGCAGTACTTC. Its protein is CASSPLRSGGPGEQYF.

V usage is TRBV27 and J usage is TRBJ2-7; tentatively, D is TRBD2 (6 bases). Trimming took off 4 bases at V and 2 bases at J, with 12 bases between the two ends. The germline V gene has CDR1 MNHEY and CDR2 SMNVEV (reference sequence). This CDR3 has 14 amino acids. Here the CDR3 reads CASSWGLRTYEQYF. CDR3 bases: TGTGCCAGCAGTTGGGGACTGAGAACCTACGAGCAGTACTTC.

The chain joins TRBV27 to TRBJ2-7, with a weak D call TRBD1 (6 bases). Germline values: CDR1 MNHEY, CDR2 SMNVEV (reference sequence). V lost 5 bases and J 1 base, leaving 18 bases between the germline ends. The CDR3 consists of 16 residues. The CDR3 DNA reads as TGTGCCAGCAGTCAGGCCCCGCAGGGGCTTTCCTACGAGCAGTACTTC. It encodes CASSQAPQGLSYEQYF.

As for this clone: The junction departs from germline at one end; a sequencing error may be responsible. The chain combines TRBV7-9 with TRBJ2-3, with TRBD1 matching over 7 bases. CDR3 size: 18 residues. Germline V gives CDR1 SEHNR, CDR2 FQNEAQ (reference sequence). CDR3 sequence: CASSLTLFWGKGTDKQYF. DNA of the CDR3: TGTGCCAGCAGCTTAACCCTTTTTTGGGGTAAGGGGACAGATAAGCAGTATTTT.

CDR3 bases: TGTGCCAGCAGCATCCAGGGTGCAGATACGCAGTATTTT. This encodes CASSIQGADTQYF. This chain links TRBV9 with TRBJ2-3; a possible D gene is TRBD1 (5 bases). There are 13 residues in the CDR3. V gave up 4 bases and J gave up 4 bases, with 10 bases separating them. Germline-derived CDR1 and CDR2 are SGDLS and YYNGEE.

The chain links TRBV5-1 to TRBJ1-2, with unresolved D. V lost 0 bases, J lost 5 bases, and 20 bases lay in between. CDR3 length: 17 amino acids. Germline CDR1 reads SGHRS; CDR2 reads YFSETQ. The CDR3 bases are TGCGCCAGCAGCTTGGACGGCTTAGAGGGTCCTTCTTATGGCTACACCTTC. Its protein is CASSLDGLEGPSYGYTF.

This clone has just a few counts. V is TRBV6-6 and J is TRBJ2-5; 8 bases are a match to TRBD1. Germline values: CDR1 MNHNY, CDR2 SVGAGI (reference sequence). Unmatched junction bases numbered 3, after V lost 2 bases and J lost 4 bases. This CDR3 has 14 amino acids. The CDR3: CASSYVDRGETQYF. The DNA for the CDR3 is TGTGCCAGCAGTTACGTCGACAGGGGAGAGACCCAGTACTTC.

The chain recombines TRBV30 with TRBJ2-7; 15 bases align to TRBD2. Trimming at V came to 3 bases and at J to 9 bases, leaving 6 bases not matched to a gene. The germline CDR1 and CDR2 sequences are GTSNPN and SVGIG (reference sequence). The CDR3 is made up of 14 amino acids. Written as DNA, the CDR3 is TGTGCCTGGAGCGAGGGGACTAGCGGGGGGAGGCAGTACTTC. Protein: CAWSEGTSGGRQYF.

This clone occurred a few times. This chain joins TRBV18 and TRBJ1-3; D remains unclear. This CDR3 contains 15 residues. V lost 3 bases and J lost 0, with 9 bases in between. CDR1 is KGHSH, CDR2 LQKENI, per germline. The CDR3 DNA reads as TGTGCCAGCTCACCGAGAAGTGACTCTGGAAACACCATATATTTT. It encodes CASSPRSDSGNTIYF.

The DNA of the CDR3 is TGTGCCAGCAGCTTAGTTTCCGTATCGGTAGAAGCTTTCTTT. This codes for CASSLVSVSVEAFF. The chain uses TRBV7-9 and TRBJ1-1, with D hard to call. V lost 1 base, J lost 8 bases, and 14 bases lay in between. CDR3 size: 14 residues. The V gene's germline CDR1 is SEHNR and CDR2 FQNEAQ (reference sequence).

This chain uses TRBV9 with TRBJ2-4; TRBD1 matches 11 bases. This CDR3 contains 17 residues. CDR1 SGDLS and CDR2 YYNGEE come from the germline V gene. V lost 0 bases to trimming and J lost 1 base; unmatched junction nucleotides: 3. This CDR3 is CASSVGGTGGAKNIQYF. CDR3 coding DNA: TGTGCCAGCAGCGTAGGCGGGACAGGGGGGGCCAAAAACATTCAGTACTTC.

CDR3 in amino acids: CASTSGTSSYEQYF. CDR3 DNA sequence: TGCGCCAGCACCTCCGGGACTAGCTCCTACGAGCAGTACTTC. V usage is TRBV5-1 and J usage is TRBJ2-7, with 8 bases identical to TRBD2. CDR3 length equals 14 residues. V lost 6 bases to trimming and J lost 0 bases; unmatched junction nucleotides: 5. CDR1 SGHRS and CDR2 YFSETQ come from the germline V gene.

A word on this clone: The junction does not match germline at one end; this may be a read error. The rearrangement links TRBV7-9 to TRBJ1-1; 8 bases match TRBD1. The germline gives CDR1 SEHNR, CDR2 FQNEAQ (reference sequence). The CDR3 is 17 amino acids. The CDR3 loop reads CSSSLEGTGMRNTEAFF. DNA of the CDR3: TGTTCCAGCAGCTTAGAGGGGACAGGCATGAGAAACACTGAAGCTTTCTTT.

This clone occurred a few times. The genes are TRBV4-1 and TRBJ2-5, with 11 bases matching TRBD1. Germline V gene sequence: CDR1 MGHRA, CDR2 YSYEKL. V shed 4 bases, J shed 3 bases, and the junction held 7 bases outside the gene matches. CDR3 length: 16 residues. CDR3 in amino acids: CASSRYPGQGEETQYF. Here the CDR3 DNA reads TGCGCCAGCAGCCGGTACCCGGGACAGGGGGAAGAGACCCAGTACTTC.

The chain has TRBV5-6 and TRBJ2-7; D is unclear. Germline V lookup: CDR1 SGHDT, CDR2 YYEEEE. The length of the CDR3 is 15 residues. V was clipped by 4 bases and J by 4 bases, with 18 bases between them. CDR3 protein: CASSQYSNLLYEQYF. The DNA for the CDR3 is TGTGCCAGCAGCCAATACAGCAACCTCCTATACGAGCAGTACTTC.

This clone has just a few counts. Different DNA sequences within this sample yield the same CDR3. This chain uses TRBV9 with TRBJ2-3; D gene unclear. The V end lost 2 bases, the J end lost 3 bases, and 7 bases lay between the germline ends. The germline CDR1 and CDR2 sequences are SGDLS and YYNGEE. The CDR3 runs 13 residues. CDR3 loop: CASSVSPTDTQYF. In DNA, the CDR3 is TGTGCCAGCAGCGTTAGTCCGACAGATACGCAGTATTTT.